This entry concerns a single TCR beta chain. The data belong to a study of identical twins. Germline-derived CDR1 and CDR2 are SGHVS and FNYEAQ. V gave up 0 bases and J gave up 9 bases, with 10 bases separating them. The CDR3 extends over 13 amino acids. TCRdb re-derived calls from the 5' RACE reads in MiXCR, one entry per CDR3 protein. The sample yields about 1.7 million distinct CDR3 sequences, roughly 35% seen once. The J gene is TRBJ2-3, the V gene TRBV7-6; tentatively, D is TRBD2 (5 bases). The clonotype comes from a newborn girl in good health. The specimen was cord blood. This CDR3 is CASSLAVVATQYF. The CDR3 DNA is TGTGCCAGCAGCTTAGCGGTGGTAGCGACGCAGTATTTT. The entire variable domain, with the rest obtained from reference TRBV7-6 and TRBJ2-3, is as follows: GAGVSQSPRYKVTKRGQDVALRCDPISGHVSLYWYRQALGQGPEFLTYFNYEAQQDKSGLPNDRFSAERPEGSISTLTIQRTEQRDSAMYRCASSLAVVATQYFGPGTRLTVL.